Each of the 27 T cell receptor beta chains below was sequenced from the same sample in a study of blood T cell repertoires in COVID-19. Sequenced by immunoSEQ multiplex PCR; TCRdb stores in-frame clones only, minus some. The sample lists 300,000 to 400,000 clones, about nine tenths occurring once. The material sequenced was peripheral blood. Every receptor here comes from a man aged 50-60 years with active or convalescent COVID-19.

Concerning this clone: One end of the junction varies from germline; a read error may be responsible. The chain combines TRBV6-6 with TRBJ2-7; TRBD1 matches 10 bases. The length of the CDR3 is 12 residues. The germline V gene encodes CDR1 MNHNY and CDR2 SVGAGI (reference sequence). The CDR3 sequence: CASSPDRGRVGF. The CDR3 region has the DNA TGTGCCAGCAGTCCGGACAGGGGGAGAGTGGGATTC.

The CDR3 DNA reads TGTGCCACCAACGAGGGGACTAGCGGGGGCCATGAGCAGTTCTTC. Its translation: CATNEGTSGGHEQFF. The chain couples TRBV15 to TRBJ2-1; 14 nucleotides align to TRBD2. Germline values: CDR1 LNHNV, CDR2 YYDKDF (reference sequence). CDR3 length: 15 amino acids. Trimming removed 7 bases from V and 8 bases from J; junction bases left unmatched: 7.

V gene TRBV2 combines with J gene TRBJ2-2, with D perhaps TRBD2 (7 bases). Per the germline V gene, CDR1 is SNHLY and CDR2 is FYNNEI. The germline V and J ends were trimmed by 4 bases and 3 bases, with 12 bases remaining between them. The CDR3 covers 15 residues. This chain's CDR3 is CASSVGGAHTGELFF. CDR3 DNA: TGTGCCAGCAGTGTGGGGGGGGCGCACACCGGGGAGCTGTTTTTT.

This chain connects TRBV6-5 to TRBJ1-6, with a weak D call TRBD1 (6 bases). Per the germline V gene, CDR1 is MNHEY and CDR2 is SVGAGI. The CDR3 consists of 13 residues. Trimming stripped 7 bases from V and 7 bases from J, with 11 bases between. CDR3 bases: TGTGCCAGCACCCGGGACACCAATTCACCCCTCCACTTT. Translated, it gives CASTRDTNSPLHF.

The chain combines TRBV7-3 with TRBJ2-1, with TRBD2 as a possible D gene (7 bases). Germline CDR1 is SGHTA and CDR2 is FQGTGA. V lost 5 bases and J lost 4, with 12 bases in between. The CDR3 covers 14 residues. Here the CDR3 reads CASSEQGLYNEQFF. The CDR3 bases are TGTGCCAGCAGCGAACAGGGACTATACAATGAGCAGTTCTTC.

The V and J genes are TRBV7-3 and TRBJ1-1; 10 bases line up with TRBD1. Looked up from germline, CDR1 is SGHTA and CDR2 is FQGTGA. The length of the CDR3 is 13 residues. The V and J ends lost 2 bases and 8 bases, in that order; junction bases with no gene match: 2. In nucleotides, the CDR3 is TGTGCCAGCAGCTTAGGACAGGGGGTAGAAGCTTTCTTT. Protein: CASSLGQGVEAFF.

A few counts support this clone. Other DNA sequences in the same sample also yield this CDR3. The chain carries TRBV6-2 or TRBV6-3 and TRBJ1-5; TRBD1 matches at 11 bases. CDR1 MNHEY and CDR2 SVGEGT come from the germline V gene. V shed 5 bases and J 4 bases; nucleotides not matched to a gene: 10. The CDR3 contains 17 residues. The CDR3 protein is CASSPNTGTGGNQPQHF. The DNA for the CDR3 is TGTGCCAGCAGTCCAAACACCGGGACAGGGGGAAATCAGCCCCAGCATTTT.

The CDR3 coding sequence is TGTGCCAGCATCCTGGGACTTGAGCAGTACTTC. The encoded protein is CASILGLEQYF. The chain carries TRBV2 and TRBJ2-7; D is perhaps TRBD2 (6 bases). The CDR3 runs 11 residues. In germline, CDR1 is SNHLY, CDR2 FYNNEI. Trimming took 7 bases from V and 7 from J, leaving 11 bases between them.

V usage is TRBV11-2 and J usage is TRBJ2-4; TRBD2 aligns across 9 bases. CDR3 length: 15 amino acids. Germline V lookup: CDR1 SGHAT, CDR2 FQNNGV. Trimming removed 0 bases from V and 9 bases from J; junction bases left unmatched: 6. The CDR3 DNA reads as TGTGCCAGCAGCTTAGAGGCGGGAGGGCCAGCCATTCAGTACTTC. Translating gives CASSLEAGGPAIQYF. Based on the CDR3 plus reference TRBV11-2 and TRBJ2-4, the full variable domain is EAGVAQSPRYKIIEKRQSVAFWCNPISGHATLYWYQQILGQGPKLLIQFQNNGVVDDSQLPKDRFSAERLKGVDSTLKIQPAKLEDSAVYLCASSLEAGGPAIQYFGAGTRLSVL.

CDR3 in DNA: TGTGCCAGCACCGACAGCTTCCAAGAGACCCAGTACTTC. Its protein product is CASTDSFQETQYF. This chain connects TRBV6-1 to TRBJ2-5; possible D gene TRBD1, 5 bases. The CDR3 has 13 residues. CDR1 is MNHNS, CDR2 SASEGT, per germline. Trimming cost V 7 bases and J 1 base, with 10 bases left between them.

V and J are TRBV15 and TRBJ1-2; D is possibly TRBD1 (5 bases). CDR3 size: 15 residues. Germline V lookup: CDR1 LNHNV, CDR2 YYDKDF (reference sequence). V dropped 0 bases and J dropped 4 bases, with 12 bases sitting between them. The CDR3 DNA reads as TGTGCCACCAGCAGAGATCGTAGGGGTTTCTATGGCTACACCTTC. It is translated as CATSRDRRGFYGYTF.

The chain employs TRBV9 and TRBJ1-2, with D possibly being TRBD1 (6 bases). The CDR3 has 13 amino acids. The germline V gene has CDR1 SGDLS and CDR2 YYNGEE. V lost 0 bases, J lost 13 bases, and 16 bases lay in between. The CDR3 DNA follows: TGTGCCAGCAGCGTAGGGGGGCGGCTAGGCCCCACCTTC. As protein: CASSVGGRLGPTF.

The J gene is TRBJ1-4, the V gene TRBV7-9; 7 nucleotides align to TRBD1. The V and J ends lost 5 bases and 7 bases, in that order; junction bases with no gene match: 4. Germline loops: CDR1 SEHNR, CDR2 FQNEAQ (reference sequence). This CDR3 comprises 13 residues. CDR3 sequence reads: CASSRGQSEKLFF. The DNA for the CDR3 is TGTGCCAGCAGCAGGGGGCAAAGTGAAAAACTGTTTTTT.

The J gene is TRBJ1-2, the V gene TRBV2; D is ambiguous. The CDR3 has 11 residues. V lost 6 bases to trimming and J lost 2 bases, with 4 bases between them. Germline V lookup: CDR1 SNHLY, CDR2 FYNNEI. CDR3 protein: CASSENYGYTF. The CDR3 DNA is TGTGCCAGCAGCGAGAACTATGGCTACACCTTC. The full variable domain, its missing parts supplied by reference TRBV2 and TRBJ1-2, is EPEVTQTPSHQVTQMGQEVILRCVPISNHLYFYWYRQILGQKVEFLVSFYNNEISEKSEIFDDQFSVERPDGSNFTLKIRSTKLEDSAMYFCASSENYGYTFGSGTRLTVV.

The chain uses TRBV24-1 and TRBJ1-5; no clear D gene. This CDR3 spans 14 amino acids. The V end was cut by 1 base, the J end by 0 bases, with 3 bases between. Germline V gives CDR1 KGHDR, CDR2 SFDVKD. CDR3 protein: CATSDFYSNQPQHF. In DNA form, the CDR3 reads TGTGCCACCAGTGATTTTTATAGCAATCAGCCCCAGCATTTT.

This rearrangement joins TRBV5-4 to TRBJ2-1; 9 nucleotides line up with TRBD1. The trim removed 0 bases at V and 6 bases at J, leaving 7 bases unmatched. The CDR3 sequence is 16 residues long. The germline gives CDR1 SGHNT, CDR2 YYREEE (reference sequence). The CDR3 is CASSLDPGQGRNEQFF. The CDR3 region has the DNA TGTGCCAGCAGCTTGGATCCGGGACAGGGCCGCAATGAGCAGTTCTTC. The full variable domain, in which reference TRBV5-4 and TRBJ2-1 provide the parts outside the CDR3, is ETGVTQSPTHLIKTRGQQVTLRCSSQSGHNTVSWYQQALGQGPQFIFQYYREEENGRGNFPPRFSGLQFPNYSSELNVNALELDDSALYLCASSLDPGQGRNEQFFGPGTRLTVL.

The chain recombines TRBV10-3 with TRBJ1-5, with D tentatively TRBD1 (6 bases). Looked up from germline, CDR1 is ENHRY and CDR2 is SYGVKD. This CDR3 is built from 12 residues. The V gene lost 7 bases and the J gene lost 5 bases, with 9 bases spanning the gap. CDR3 DNA: TGTGCCATCAACGAGGGGGATCAGCCCCAGCATTTT. Residues: CAINEGDQPQHF.

The V and J genes are TRBV28 and TRBJ2-1; 8 bases map to TRBD2. Losses at the gene ends were 3 bases for V and 9 bases for J; bases not matched to a gene: 22. The CDR3 is made up of 19 amino acids. Germline V CDR1 and CDR2: MDHEN, SYDVKM. In DNA form, the CDR3 reads TGTGCCAGCAGTTTGTCCCTAGCGTGGAGCGGGAGTTCGTTCGGTGAGCAGTTCTTC. It is translated as CASSLSLAWSGSSFGEQFF.

The chain joins TRBV7-8 to TRBJ2-7, with TRBD1 identical over 8 bases. Germline V CDR1 and CDR2: SGHVS, FQNEAQ. The J segment lost 5 bases and the V segment lost 5 bases, leaving 8 bases of the junction unmatched. This CDR3 spans 14 amino acids. DNA for the CDR3: TGTGCCAGCAGCCAGGGGGCAGGGACACACGAGCAGTACTTC. Encoded protein: CASSQGAGTHEQYF.

The J gene is TRBJ1-2, the V gene TRBV5-6; D is perhaps TRBD1 (5 bases). The CDR3 covers 12 residues. The germline V gene encodes CDR1 SGHDT and CDR2 YYEEEE. V was cut by 3 bases and J by 5 bases, with 8 bases left in between. The CDR3 loop is CASSSGGYGYTF. As DNA, the CDR3 is TGTGCCAGCAGCTCCGGGGGATATGGCTACACCTTC.

The chain uses TRBV9 and TRBJ1-3; possibly TRBD1 for D (5 bases). Germline V gives CDR1 SGDLS, CDR2 YYNGEE. This CDR3 has 17 amino acids. The V end lost 4 bases, the J end lost 3 bases, and 20 bases lay between the germline ends. The CDR3 sequence is CASSSRGDREGGNTIYF. CDR3 DNA sequence: TGTGCCAGCAGCTCCCGAGGAGACAGAGAAGGTGGAAACACCATATATTTT.

The chain employs TRBV6-5 and TRBJ1-2; D might be TRBD1 (6 bases). Trimming pared 5 bases from V and 3 bases from J, leaving 7 bases between. In germline, CDR1 is MNHEY, CDR2 SVGAGI. The CDR3 totals 12 residues. CDR3 sequence (DNA): TGTGCCAGCAGTAGGACAGACTATGGCTACACCTTC. Amino acid sequence: CASSRTDYGYTF.

The chain's CDR3 is CAISEQDRGDTQYF. The CDR3 DNA reads as TGTGCCATCAGTGAACAAGACAGGGGAGATACGCAGTATTTT. This chain links TRBV10-3 with TRBJ2-3; 8 nucleotides line up with TRBD1. This CDR3 spans 14 amino acids. V trimming: 3 bases; J trimming: 5 bases; junction bases outside the gene matches: 4. Germline CDR1 ENHRY, CDR2 SYGVKD.

V usage is TRBV4-3 and J usage is TRBJ2-7; D unresolved. With 1 base removed from V and 4 bases from J, the gap between germline ends came to 5 bases. Looked up from germline, CDR1 is LGHNA and CDR2 is YSLEER. This CDR3 spans 12 amino acids. The CDR3 loop reads CASSQGSYEQYF. The CDR3 DNA reads as TGCGCCAGCAGCCAAGGCAGTTACGAGCAGTACTTC.

This clone appeared a single time. As DNA, the CDR3 is TGTGCCAGCAGTTTACAGGGGCGGGGAGGCTACACCTTC. It translates to CASSLQGRGGYTF. V and J are TRBV2 and TRBJ1-2; 7 bases are a match to TRBD1. The CDR3 is 13 amino acids. With V trimmed by 5 bases and J by 8 bases, 8 bases remained unmatched. CDR1 and CDR2 from the germline V gene are SNHLY and FYNNEI.

V usage is TRBV9 and J usage is TRBJ1-3; D is possibly TRBD1 (6 bases). This CDR3 is 13 amino acids long. Per germline, CDR1 SGDLS and CDR2 YYNGEE. V was pared by 3 bases and J by 11 bases, with 15 bases between. Here the CDR3 DNA reads TGTGCCAGCAGCGCCGGGACACGGTCCGCCATATATTTT. Amino acids: CASSAGTRSAIYF.

Worth noting for this clone: Additional DNA sequences in this sample encode the identical CDR3. V usage is TRBV19 and J usage is TRBJ1-4, with TRBD1 identical over 7 bases. The CDR3 is made up of 14 amino acids. With V trimmed by 6 bases and J by 5 bases, 6 bases remained unmatched. Germline CDR1 LNHDA, CDR2 SQIVND (reference sequence). The CDR3 spells CASSRQGLNEKLFF. CDR3 nucleotides: TGTGCCAGTAGCCGACAGGGTCTGAATGAAAAACTGTTTTTT.